The rows below give T cell receptor beta chains drawn from one sample of a study of sequential checkpoint blockade in melanoma. Libraries were prepared by immunoSEQ multiplex PCR; TCRdb keeps only in-frame clonotypes and omits some of them. The data contain under 20,000 clones, over 70% of them singletons. Sequenced material: CD8+ T cells sorted from blood (inferred from file names), taken from a patient given nivolumab and ipilimumab in sequence. These receptors were collected from a human donor with melanoma. Both conserved end residues are part of each CDR3. The D gene is left open where the match is weak. Size is omitted from some rows. Given values are once, few, many or a class for expanded clones.

V gene,D gene,J gene,clone size,CDR3 protein,CDR3 DNA
TRBV4-2,.,TRBJ1-3,few,CASSQEQGSGNTIYF,TGTGCCAGCAGCCAAGAACAGGGTTCTGGAAACACCATATATTTT
TRBV7-8,.,TRBJ2-1,.,CASSWEFTYNEQFF,TGTGCCAGCAGCTGGGAGTTCACCTACAATGAGCAGTTCTTC
TRBV7-9,TRBD2,TRBJ2-1,once,CASSPAGTSGQSSYNEQFF,TGTGCCAGCAGCCCGGCAGGGACTAGCGGGCAAAGCTCCTACAATGAGCAGTTCTTC
TRBV30,TRBD2,TRBJ2-7,.,CAWSVSSGGYEQYF,TGTGCCTGGAGTGTGTCTAGCGGGGGTTACGAGCAGTACTTC
TRBV27,.,TRBJ2-1,.,CASARGESTYNEQFF,TGTGCCTCAGCCCGTGGGGAGAGCACCTACAATGAGCAGTTCTTC
TRBV7-2,TRBD1,TRBJ2-7,.,CASGQGAVEQYF,TGTGCCAGCGGACAGGGGGCTGTTGAGCAGTACTTC
TRBV27,.,TRBJ1-1,.,CATLRRVGETEAFF,TGTGCCACCTTGCGCAGGGTAGGGGAAACTGAAGCTTTCTTT
TRBV27,.,TRBJ1-6,.,CASSTQGSPLHF,TGTGCCAGCAGTACCCAGGGCTCACCCCTCCACTTT
TRBV10-3,.,TRBJ2-2,.,CAIMTGWDTANTGELFF,TGTGCCATCATGACAGGCTGGGATACCGCGAACACCGGGGAGCTGTTTTTT
TRBV7-2,.,TRBJ2-1,.,CASSFSGNWNNEQFF,TGTGCCAGCAGCTTCTCAGGGAATTGGAACAATGAGCAGTTCTTC
TRBV7-2,.,TRBJ2-7,.,CASSLAGDEQYF,TGTGCCAGCAGCTTAGCGGGCGACGAGCAGTACTTC
TRBV7-9,TRBD2,TRBJ2-2,.,CASSPGPTSPSTGELFF,TGTGCCAGCAGCCCTGGCCCGACTAGCCCTTCCACCGGGGAGCTGTTTTTT
TRBV9,TRBD2,TRBJ2-3,.,CASSPQRGPPRYTQYF,TGTGCCAGCAGCCCCCAGCGGGGGCCCCCGCGATATACGCAGTATTTT
TRBV19,.,TRBJ1-1,.,CASKSGGAEAFF,TGTGCCAGCAAAAGTGGGGGGGCTGAAGCTTTCTTT
TRBV7-9,.,TRBJ2-1,.,CASSLAGPGDEQFF,TGTGCCAGCAGCTTAGCTGGGCCCGGGGATGAGCAGTTCTTC
TRBV13,.,TRBJ1-4,.,CASSKHRVTNEKLFF,TGTGCCAGCAGCAAGCACAGGGTAACTAATGAAAAACTGTTTTTT
TRBV30,TRBD1,TRBJ2-7,.,CAWSGPGQVQAYEQYF,TGTGCCTGGAGTGGGCCGGGACAGGTACAAGCCTACGAGCAGTACTTC
TRBV29-1,TRBD1,TRBJ1-2,.,CSSEQGDGYTF,TGCAGCTCTGAGCAGGGGGATGGCTACACCTTC
TRBV27,.,TRBJ2-7,.,CASSLARTYEQYF,TGTGCCAGCAGTTTAGCTAGAACCTACGAGCAGTACTTC
TRBV7-8,TRBD2,TRBJ2-1,.,CASSAGLAGGRADEQFF,TGTGCCAGCAGCGCGGGACTAGCGGGGGGGAGGGCGGATGAGCAGTTCTTC
TRBV28,.,TRBJ2-7,.,CASSLQGSEQYF,TGTGCCAGCAGTTTGCAGGGGTCCGAGCAGTACTTC
TRBV28,.,TRBJ2-5,.,CASSLQGNQETQYF,TGTGCCAGCAGTTTACAGGGGAACCAAGAGACCCAGTACTTC
TRBV27,.,TRBJ2-7,once,CASLSTETYEQYF,TGTGCCAGCCTATCGACGGAGACCTACGAGCAGTACTTC
TRBV2,TRBD1,TRBJ2-1,.,CASNRGFQYRNEQFF,TGTGCCAGCAACAGGGGGTTTCAATATCGGAATGAGCAGTTCTTC
TRBV11-1,TRBD1,TRBJ2-7,.,CASSIRQGAYEQYF,TGTGCCAGCAGCATTCGACAGGGGGCATACGAGCAGTACTTC
TRBV5-4,TRBD1,TRBJ2-1,.,CASSPGTGNSYNEQFF,TGTGCCAGCAGCCCCGGGACAGGAAACTCCTACAATGAGCAGTTCTTC
TRBV2,TRBD1,TRBJ2-7,.,CASSEDLDRVEQYF,TGTGCCAGCAGTGAAGATCTGGACAGGGTCGAGCAGTACTTC
TRBV5-6,.,TRBJ2-7,.,CASSWGDSSYEQYF,TGTGCCAGCAGCTGGGGGGACAGCTCCTACGAGCAGTACTTC
TRBV5-5,.,TRBJ2-7,.,CASSPGSYEQYF,TGTGCCAGCAGCCCAGGCAGCTACGAGCAGTACTTC
TRBV9,.,TRBJ2-7,.,CASSASVGTDGLEQYF,TGTGCCAGCAGCGCTAGCGTGGGGACTGATGGGCTCGAGCAGTACTTC
TRBV4-2,TRBD2,TRBJ2-1,.,CASSQEGLTSNEQFF,TGTGCCAGCAGCCAAGAGGGACTAACCTCAAATGAGCAGTTCTTC
TRBV2,TRBD2,TRBJ2-1,once,CASRSSTGTSGKSYNEQFF,TGTGCCAGCAGAAGTTCAACCGGGACTAGCGGGAAGTCCTACAATGAGCAGTTCTTC
TRBV6-4,TRBD1,TRBJ2-7,.,CAAGGQGNYEQYF,TGTGCCGCAGGGGGACAGGGCAACTACGAGCAGTACTTC
TRBV9,.,TRBJ2-7,.,CASSVGASSYEQYF,TGTGCCAGCAGCGTAGGGGCCAGCTCCTACGAGCAGTACTTC
TRBV5-1,.,TRBJ2-1,once,CASSLAGGEYNEQFF,TGCGCCAGCAGCTTGGCGGGCGGGGAATACAATGAGCAGTTCTTC
TRBV5-6,.,TRBJ2-7,.,CASSREVFYEQYF,TGTGCCAGCAGCCGAGAGGTTTTCTACGAGCAGTACTTC
TRBV6-1,TRBD2,TRBJ2-7,.,CASSGGLAGGYEQYF,TGTGCCAGCAGTGGAGGACTAGCGGGAGGGTACGAGCAGTACTTC
TRBV28,.,TRBJ2-1,.,CASSFNYNEQFF,TGTGCCAGCAGTTTTAACTACAATGAGCAGTTCTTC
TRBV6-5,.,TRBJ1-6,.,CASSIIGAANSPLHF,TGTGCCAGCAGCATCATTGGGGCCGCCAATTCACCCCTCCACTTT
TRBV19,TRBD1,TRBJ2-3,.,CASSIRGGGRDTQYF,TGTGCCAGTAGTATCAGAGGGGGCGGTCGAGATACGCAGTATTTT
TRBV6-5,.,TRBJ1-2,.,CASWEALDGYTF,TGTGCCAGCTGGGAGGCGCTCGATGGCTACACCTTC
TRBV27,.,TRBJ2-7,.,CASSPIEVHEQYF,TGTGCCAGCAGCCCAATCGAGGTCCACGAGCAGTACTTC
TRBV5-4,TRBD1,TRBJ2-7,.,CASSLGQGIRYEQYF,TGTGCCAGCAGCTTAGGACAGGGGATCCGCTACGAGCAGTACTTC
TRBV13,.,TRBJ1-3,.,CASSSTVVDTIYF,TGTGCCAGCAGCTCGACAGTCGTGGACACCATATATTTT
TRBV19,TRBD2,TRBJ2-2,.,CASSIASSGRTGELFF,TGTGCCAGTAGTATAGCGTCTAGCGGGAGAACCGGGGAGCTGTTTTTT
TRBV7-8,TRBD2,TRBJ2-1,.,CASSDSGRAGNEQFF,TGTGCCAGCAGCGATAGCGGGAGGGCCGGTAATGAGCAGTTCTTC
TRBV14,.,TRBJ2-3,.,CASSQGLGAFVSTDTQYF,TGTGCCAGCAGCCAAGGACTAGGGGCCTTCGTTAGCACAGATACGCAGTATTTT